The 31 T cell receptor beta chains below come from one sample, sequenced in a study of regulatory T cells in long-lasting Graves disease. Time point: newly diagnosed GD, antithyroid drugs for less than 3 months. Generation of the TCR library employed RNA extracted from PBMCs. Sequencing libraries for TCR beta were prepared with iRepertoire HTBI primers and Arm-PCR of CDR3 regions. MiXCR, applied by TCRdb to the multiplex PCR reads, yields one record per CDR3 protein. The table has fewer than 650,000 distinct CDR3 sequences, about 15% seen once. The sample also formed part of further work on T cells in Graves' hyperthyroidism and ophthalmopathy.

The sample was peripheral blood mononuclear cells (PBMCs), taken at new diagnosis, from a patient treated with antithyroid drugs. The receptors stem from a man aged 18 to 30 with Graves disease.

The V gene is TRBV6-2 or TRBV6-3, the J gene TRBJ2-3; TRBD2 aligns across 10 bases. This CDR3 contains 19 residues. Per the germline V gene, CDR1 is MNHEY and CDR2 is SVGEGT. V was clipped by 4 bases and J by 3 bases; unmatched bases: 16. CDR3 protein: CASSWTGPGLAAGTDTQYF. DNA of the CDR3: TGTGCCAGCAGTTGGACAGGACCTGGACTAGCGGCGGGAACAGATACGCAGTATTTT.

This clonotype was seen ten or more times. The gene calls are TRBV27 and TRBJ2-7, with no clear D. The CDR3 is made up of 14 amino acids. V lost 6 bases to trimming and J lost 6 bases, with 18 bases between them. The germline V gene has CDR1 MNHEY and CDR2 SMNVEV (reference sequence). Written as DNA, the CDR3 is TGTGCCAGCAGGGCATCGGGCAGCTCGGGCGAGCAGTACTTC. It yields the protein CASRASGSSGEQYF.

This clonotype was counted ten times or more. The J gene is TRBJ2-5, the V gene TRBV27; 9 nucleotides match TRBD2. Germline assignment: CDR1 MNHEY and CDR2 SMNVEV (reference sequence). J lost 1 base, V lost 4 bases, and 4 bases had no gene match. CDR3 length: 15 residues. The CDR3 loop reads CASSSSGRIQETQYF. CDR3 bases: TGTGCCAGCAGTTCCAGCGGGAGGATCCAAGAGACCCAGTACTTC.

J is TRBJ2-1 and V is TRBV10-2, with D possibly matching TRBD2 (5 bases). This CDR3 contains 17 residues. Trimming took 7 bases from V and 0 from J, leaving 19 bases between them. The V gene's germline CDR1 is WSHSY and CDR2 SAAADI. The CDR3 region is CASIGDYPNGSYNEQFF. The CDR3 DNA follows: TGCGCCAGCATTGGTGACTACCCTAACGGCTCCTACAATGAGCAGTTCTTC.

This clonotype was picked up a small number of times. The genes are TRBV5-1 and TRBJ2-6; D not certain. The CDR3 spans 15 residues. The germline CDR1 and CDR2 sequences are SGHRS and YFSETQ. Trimming left V 2 bases short and J 3 bases short, with 9 bases between. Here the CDR3 DNA reads TGCGCCAGCAGCTTCGGCGTTGATGGGGCCAACGTCCTGACTTTC. This encodes CASSFGVDGANVLTF.

This clonotype was counted a few times. The chain recombines TRBV6-2 or TRBV6-3 with TRBJ2-1; a weak D match, TRBD1 (6 bases). The CDR3 consists of 15 residues. The germline CDR1 and CDR2 sequences are MNHEY and SVGEGT. Trimming removed 7 bases from V and 5 bases from J, with 18 bases in between. CDR3 sequence reads: CASTFRGTHNNEQFF. The CDR3 DNA sequence: TGTGCCAGCACTTTCCGAGGGACACACAACAATGAGCAGTTCTTC.

The chain links TRBV10-2 to TRBJ1-2; D uncertain. V lost 2 bases and J 2 bases, leaving 9 bases between the germline ends. The CDR3 consists of 14 residues. Germline CDR1 and CDR2: WSHSY and SAAADI. The CDR3 loop is CASSEVWRNYGYTF. CDR3 DNA sequence: TGCGCCAGCAGTGAGGTGTGGAGGAACTATGGCTACACCTTC.

This sequence joins TRBV27 and TRBJ1-1; tentatively, D is TRBD1 (5 bases). This CDR3 comprises 14 residues. V was trimmed by 3 bases and J by 4 bases, leaving 12 bases between them. Germline V CDR1 and CDR2: MNHEY, SMNVEV (reference sequence). The CDR3, as DNA: TGTGCCAGCAGTTTCGGGGGACCGACCACTGAAGCTTTCTTT. Amino acids: CASSFGGPTTEAFF.

Concerning this clonotype itself: A read error is possible here, since a much larger clone lies one base away. This rearrangement joins TRBV7-3 to TRBJ2-7; a possible D gene is TRBD1 (7 bases). The CDR3 runs 18 residues. In germline, CDR1 is SGHTA, CDR2 FQGTGA. The V gene lost 4 bases and the J gene lost 4 bases, with 26 bases spanning the gap. The CDR3 DNA is TGTGCCAGCAGCTCAGTTTGGCGTCAGGGGGAGGACGGTTACGAGCAGTACTTC. Translation: CASSSVWRQGEDGYEQYF.

On this clonotype itself: One junction end does not reproduce the germline sequence, and a read error may be involved. The chain uses TRBV28 and TRBJ2-1; D not resolved. This CDR3 comprises 15 residues. Looked up from germline, CDR1 is MDHEN and CDR2 is SYDVKM. The CDR3 coding sequence is TGTGTCAGCACCGCCCCATTGGACGGGTCAAATGAGCAGTTCTTC. This gives the protein CVSTAPLDGSNEQFF.

There are many counts of this clonotype. The V and J genes are TRBV11-3 and TRBJ2-7; 9 nucleotides match TRBD1. V was clipped by 4 bases and J by 2 bases; unmatched bases: 6. This CDR3 has 15 residues. CDR1 and CDR2 (germline): SGHNT, YENEEA. CDR3 DNA sequence: TGTGCCAGCAGCTCCGGGACAGGGCTTACCTACGAGCAGTACTTC. It encodes CASSSGTGLTYEQYF.

This clonotype has a count of ten or more. Here the CDR3 reads CASSYVGGSSYNEQFF. The CDR3 DNA reads TGTGCCAGCAGTTACGTGGGCGGGAGCTCCTACAATGAGCAGTTCTTC. The chain recombines TRBV6-5 with TRBJ2-1, with TRBD2 identical over 7 bases. Unmatched junction bases numbered 4, after V lost 2 bases and J lost 0 bases. The CDR3 is 16 residues long. Germline CDR1 is MNHEY and CDR2 is SVGAGI.

Ten or more counts support this clonotype. The J gene is TRBJ2-1, the V gene TRBV11-3, with 8 bases that match TRBD2. CDR1 is SGHNT and CDR2 is YENEEA in the germline V gene. J was trimmed by 7 bases and V by 4 bases; bases with no gene match: 12. The CDR3 extends over 16 amino acids. In DNA, the CDR3 is TGTGCCAGCAGCTACCGAGCGGGAGAATTAATGAATGAGCAGTTCTTC. Translating gives CASSYRAGELMNEQFF.

The chain employs TRBV11-3 and TRBJ1-2, with TRBD1 as a possible D gene (5 bases). Trimming removed 2 bases at V and 8 bases at J, with 12 bases between. Germline CDR1 and CDR2: SGHNT and YENEEA. The CDR3 covers 13 residues. This CDR3 reads CASSLPGGTGYTF. The DNA for the CDR3 is TGTGCCAGCAGCTTACCAGGTGGGACGGGCTACACCTTC. Based on the CDR3 plus reference TRBV11-3 and TRBJ1-2, the full variable domain is EAGVVQSPRYKIIEKKQPVAFWCNPISGHNTLYWYLQNLGQGPELLIRYENEEAVDDSQLPKDRFSAERLKGVDSTLKIQPAELGDSAVYLCASSLPGGTGYTFGSGTRLTVV.

The chain recombines TRBV12-3 or TRBV12-4 with TRBJ1-2; D unclear. The CDR3 is 13 residues long. V lost 3 bases and J lost 7, with 12 bases in between. CDR3 in amino acids: CASSLVRDCGYTF. The CDR3 region has the DNA TGTGCCAGCAGTTTGGTCAGAGACTGTGGCTACACCTTC.

This CDR3 reads CASSPGTSDTDTQYF. The CDR3 bases are TGTGCCAGCAGCCCCGGGACTAGCGACACAGATACGCAGTATTTT. V and J are TRBV9 and TRBJ2-3; 10 bases line up with TRBD2. The CDR3 runs 15 residues. J lost 2 bases, V lost 4 bases, and 4 bases had no gene match. CDR1 and CDR2 from the germline V gene are SGDLS and YYNGEE.

This chain joins TRBV6-8 and TRBJ2-4, with D maybe TRBD1 (6 bases). Germline CDR1 MNHGY, CDR2 SAAAGT. The CDR3 covers 17 residues. Trimming shortened V by 6 bases and J by 6 bases, and 24 bases separated the two germline ends. CDR3 coding DNA: TGTGCCAGCAGGCCCCTCTCGACACAGGGATCGGGAAACATTCAGTACTTC. It codes for CASRPLSTQGSGNIQYF.

This clonotype was recorded many times. V is TRBV2 and J is TRBJ2-7; D is unclear. The ends were cut back, 0 bases at V and 1 base at J, with 1 base in the middle. This CDR3 region has 12 residues. Per the germline V gene, CDR1 is SNHLY and CDR2 is FYNNEI. CDR3 residues: CASSEASYEQYF. In DNA form, the CDR3 reads TGTGCCAGCAGTGAAGCTTCCTACGAGCAGTACTTC.

Many counts were recorded for this clonotype. The V gene is TRBV27, the J gene TRBJ1-2; 7 bases are a match to TRBD1. Germline V CDR1 and CDR2: MNHEY, SMNVEV (reference sequence). J gave up 3 bases and V 3 bases, and 10 bases lay outside the gene matches. This CDR3 region has 16 residues. CDR3 coding DNA: TGTGCCAGCAGTTTCATCGACAGGGCTTGGCACTATGGCTACACCTTC. This sequence encodes CASSFIDRAWHYGYTF.

This clonotype was seen repeatedly, ten times or more. The rearrangement joins TRBV24-1 to TRBJ2-3; TRBD1 matches 8 bases. Losses at the gene ends were 3 bases for V and 5 bases for J; bases not matched to a gene: 9. This CDR3 is built from 16 residues. Per germline, CDR1 KGHDR and CDR2 SFDVKD. The CDR3 sequence: CATSDEDRDNGDTQYF. CDR3 bases: TGTGCCACCAGTGATGAGGACAGGGACAACGGAGATACGCAGTATTTT.

This clonotype was counted at least ten times. The chain is built from TRBV5-1 and TRBJ2-1, with D possibly TRBD2 on 5 matching bases. This CDR3 region has 12 residues. V shed 3 bases and J shed 9 bases, with 10 bases lying between them. CDR1 and CDR2 from the germline V gene are SGHRS and YFSETQ. The CDR3 coding sequence is TGCGCCAGCAGCTATGACTACTTTGAGCAGTTCTTC. Translated: CASSYDYFEQFF.

This chain uses TRBV19 with TRBJ2-1; 12 nucleotides agree with TRBD2. The CDR3 is 14 amino acids. The V gene's germline CDR1 is LNHDA and CDR2 SQIVND (reference sequence). V shed 6 bases, J shed 9 bases, and the junction held 6 bases outside the gene matches. CDR3 protein: CASSLAGGPIEQFF. In DNA form, the CDR3 reads TGTGCCAGTAGCCTAGCGGGAGGGCCCATTGAGCAGTTCTTC.

This clonotype has just a few counts. The chain couples TRBV5-1 to TRBJ2-7, with D perhaps given as TRBD1 or TRBD2 (7 bases each). CDR1 and CDR2 from the germline V gene are SGHRS and YFSETQ. V lost 1 base and J lost 3, with 11 bases in between. The CDR3 contains 14 residues. The CDR3 spells CASSLQGGLYEQYF. CDR3 DNA sequence: TGCGCCAGCAGCTTGCAGGGGGGGCTCTACGAGCAGTACTTC.

This clonotype was seen repeatedly, ten times or more. The gene calls are TRBV6-1 and TRBJ2-5; no reliable D call. CDR3 length: 13 amino acids. Germline V gene lookup returns CDR1 MNHNS and CDR2 SASEGT. V gave up 2 bases and J gave up 1 base, with 5 bases separating them. For the CDR3, the DNA is TGTGCCAGCAGTGAACACCTCCAAGAGACCCAGTACTTC. This sequence encodes CASSEHLQETQYF.

The rearrangement links TRBV7-9 to TRBJ2-3; the match to TRBD2 covers 11 bases. The CDR3 sequence is 16 residues long. V lost 5 bases and J lost 5; bases outside the gene matches: 9. Germline V CDR1 and CDR2: SEHNR, FQNEAQ (reference sequence). Here the CDR3 reads CASSRLSGRAGDTQYF. CDR3 sequence (DNA): TGTGCCAGCAGCCGACTTAGCGGGAGGGCCGGAGATACGCAGTATTTT.

In regard to this clonotype: A single base separates this from a much larger clone, so it may be a read error. The chain joins TRBV7-3 to TRBJ2-1; D gene uncertain. This CDR3 comprises 12 residues. Germline lookup yields CDR1 SGHTA and CDR2 FQGTGA. For the CDR3, the DNA is TGTACCAGCAGCTCTAACACAGCAGTTCAGTTCTTC. As protein: CTSSSNTAVQFF.

This clonotype was seen ten or more times. The chain uses TRBV11-2 and TRBJ1-4, with D unresolved. The ends were cut back, 4 bases at V and 8 bases at J, with 5 bases in the middle. Germline values: CDR1 SGHAT, CDR2 FQNNGV. This CDR3 region has 11 residues. The CDR3 DNA follows: TGTGCCAGCAGCTGGCGGGAAAAACTGTTTTTT. The encoded protein is CASSWREKLFF.

The rearrangement links TRBV5-1 to TRBJ2-1; TRBD2 matches at 12 bases. Germline assignment: CDR1 SGHRS and CDR2 YFSETQ. V lost 0 bases to trimming and J lost 11 bases; unmatched junction nucleotides: 6. CDR3 length: 15 residues. The CDR3 DNA follows: TGCGCCAGCAGCTTGGACCGACTAGCGGGAGAGCAGCAGTTCTTC. Translating it yields CASSLDRLAGEQQFF.

This clonotype was detected only a few times. J is TRBJ1-4 and V is TRBV7-9; D is uncertain. CDR3 length: 15 residues. Trimming took off 6 bases at V and 0 bases at J, with 11 bases between the two ends. Germline CDR1 and CDR2: SEHNR and FQNEAQ (reference sequence). CDR3 amino acids: CASRPPTSTNEKLFF. CDR3 DNA sequence: TGTGCCAGCAGACCCCCCACCTCAACTAATGAAAAACTGTTTTTT.

This CDR3 is CSAVFQGDEQYF. The CDR3 region has the DNA TGCAGCGCCGTTTTTCAGGGTGACGAGCAGTACTTC. The rearrangement links TRBV20-1 to TRBJ2-7; possible D gene TRBD1, 5 bases. CDR3 length: 12 amino acids. Germline V CDR1 and CDR2: DFQATT, SNEGSKA (reference sequence).

This rearrangement joins TRBV11-2 to TRBJ1-4; D is uncertain. Trimming left V 4 bases short and J 0 bases short, with 9 bases between. Germline V gives CDR1 SGHAT, CDR2 FQNNGV. This CDR3 spans 15 amino acids. CDR3 in DNA: TGTGCCAGCAGCTGGAGGCCGGCAACTAATGAAAAACTGTTTTTT. Translated, it gives CASSWRPATNEKLFF.